The next 25 T cell receptor beta chains were all read from a single sample in a study of T-cell memory formation after mild COVID-19. One entry per CDR3 protein, called by TCRdb with MiXCR from the 5' RACE reads. This sample has approximately 430,000 distinct CDR3 sequences, with under 25% found just once. The sequenced sample consisted of PBMCs or a T cell subset sorted from them (not recorded which). These receptors came from an adult woman who had mild COVID-19 (a few samples of this study predate the infection). Cell type and time point are not known.

This clonotype has only a few counts. The chain uses TRBV7-3 and TRBJ2-5; the match to TRBD1 covers 7 bases. The CDR3 contains 14 residues. Germline values: CDR1 SGHTA, CDR2 FQGTGA. V was pared by 4 bases and J by 5 bases, with 7 bases of the junction left unmatched. CDR3 in amino acids: CASSSATDRETQYF. CDR3 DNA: TGTGCCAGCAGCTCCGCCACGGACAGGGAGACCCAGTACTTC.

The V and J genes are TRBV24-1 and TRBJ2-5, with 10 bases lining up with TRBD1. Germline values: CDR1 KGHDR, CDR2 SFDVKD. The ends lost 7 bases at V and 5 bases at J; junction bases unmatched: 6. The CDR3 is 14 residues long. This CDR3 is CATRGQGMGETQYF. CDR3 bases: TGTGCCACCAGGGGACAGGGGATGGGGGAGACCCAGTACTTC.

The rearrangement joins TRBV27 to TRBJ2-7; 9 positions match TRBD2. The CDR3 runs 16 residues. CDR1 MNHEY and CDR2 SMNVEV come from the germline V gene (reference sequence). J was trimmed by 4 bases and V by 5 bases; bases with no gene match: 12. The chain's CDR3 is CASSPPGASGMYEQYF. DNA of the CDR3: TGTGCCAGCAGTCCACCTGGGGCTAGCGGGATGTACGAGCAGTACTTC.

This clonotype has only a few counts. The rearrangement uses TRBV7-9 and TRBJ1-2; 7 bases are a match to TRBD1. J gave up 4 bases and V 6 bases, and 14 bases lay outside the gene matches. CDR1 SEHNR and CDR2 FQNEAQ come from the germline V gene (reference sequence). The CDR3 totals 16 residues. The CDR3 loop is CASSPRRTGGVYGYTF. The CDR3 DNA sequence: TGTGCCAGCAGTCCACGTCGGACAGGAGGAGTCTATGGCTACACCTTC.

This chain uses TRBV6-5 with TRBJ1-4, with 7 bases aligning to TRBD1. V was clipped by 5 bases and J by 7 bases; unmatched bases: 7. The CDR3 runs 14 residues. Germline V gives CDR1 MNHEY, CDR2 SVGAGI. DNA for the CDR3: TGTGCCAGCAGTCAGAACAGGGGCGGTGAAAAACTGTTTTTT. This gives the protein CASSQNRGGEKLFF.

The V and J genes are TRBV4-2 and TRBJ1-1; D uncertain. V was pared by 4 bases and J by 7 bases, with 10 bases between. This CDR3 is 12 amino acids long. Germline lookup yields CDR1 LGHNA and CDR2 YNFKEQ. This CDR3 is CASSLVGSEAFF. The CDR3 DNA reads TGTGCCAGCAGCCTGGTAGGGAGTGAAGCTTTCTTT.

V gene TRBV2 combines with J gene TRBJ2-3; 9 bases map to TRBD2. The CDR3 loop spans 17 amino acids. The V gene's germline CDR1 is SNHLY and CDR2 FYNNEI. The V gene end was trimmed by 2 bases and the J gene end by 2 bases; junction bases not matched to a gene: 8. This CDR3 reads CASSESASGVLTDTQYF. In nucleotides, the CDR3 is TGTGCCAGCAGTGAATCGGCTAGCGGGGTACTCACAGATACGCAGTATTTT. The full variable domain, rest sourced from reference TRBV2 and TRBJ2-3, is EPEVTQTPSHQVTQMGQEVILRCVPISNHLYFYWYRQILGQKVEFLVSFYNNEISEKSEIFDDQFSVERPDGSNFTLKIRSTKLEDSAMYFCASSESASGVLTDTQYFGPGTRLTVL.

This rearrangement joins TRBV20-1 to TRBJ1-1, with D perhaps TRBD1 (5 bases). The V and J ends lost 1 base and 0 bases respectively, with 6 bases between them. The germline gives CDR1 DFQATT, CDR2 SNEGSKA (reference sequence). The CDR3 runs to 13 residues. The CDR3 nucleotides are TGCAGTGCTAGAGTAGGGGTGAACACTGAAGCTTTCTTT. This codes for CSARVGVNTEAFF.

The chain carries TRBV6-1 and TRBJ2-3; D gene unclear. The CDR3 spans 15 residues. The V gene's germline CDR1 is MNHNS and CDR2 SASEGT. The V gene lost 4 bases and the J gene lost 4 bases, with 15 bases spanning the gap. CDR3 loop: CASSVGPPGPDTQYF. The CDR3 DNA sequence: TGTGCCAGCAGTGTAGGCCCCCCCGGGCCAGATACGCAGTATTTT.

This clonotype was counted a few times. The chain has TRBV12-3 or TRBV12-4 and TRBJ1-3; D unresolved. This CDR3 region has 13 residues. V was clipped by 5 bases and J by 4 bases, with 9 bases between them. CDR3 sequence: CASSQLRGNTIYF. The CDR3 DNA follows: TGTGCCAGCAGTCAATTACGAGGAAACACCATATATTTT.

This rearrangement joins TRBV13 to TRBJ2-5, with 8 bases aligning to TRBD1. With 3 bases clipped from V and 5 bases from J, the junction kept 8 bases outside the gene matches. Germline V gives CDR1 PRHDT, CDR2 FYEKMQ (reference sequence). The length of the CDR3 is 15 residues. The CDR3 nucleotides read TGTGCCAGCAGCTTGCCATCGGACAGGGAGGAGACCCAGTACTTC. It yields the protein CASSLPSDREETQYF.

The J gene is TRBJ2-1, the V gene TRBV24-1; 11 bases match TRBD2. Looked up from germline, CDR1 is KGHDR and CDR2 is SFDVKD. V dropped 4 bases and J dropped 1; count of bases not matched to a gene: 5. This CDR3 has 17 residues. CDR3 residues: CATSDPGTSGSYNEQFF. DNA for the CDR3: TGTGCCACCAGTGACCCAGGGACTAGCGGATCCTACAATGAGCAGTTCTTC.

A few counts support this clonotype. The chain has TRBV29-1 and TRBJ2-3; 11 bases are shared with TRBD2. CDR3 length: 17 amino acids. With V trimmed by 3 bases and J by 6 bases, 14 bases remained unmatched. CDR1 and CDR2 from the germline V gene are SQVTM and ANQGSEA. CDR3 sequence (DNA): TGCAGCGTTGATTTTAGCGGGAGGGGACCTCGGCAGGATACGCAGTATTTT. It specifies CSVDFSGRGPRQDTQYF.

The chain carries TRBV5-4 and TRBJ2-5; 8 bases are a match to TRBD2. The CDR3 extends over 15 amino acids. CDR1 and CDR2 from the germline V gene are SGHNT and YYREEE (reference sequence). The trim removed 2 bases at V and 4 bases at J, leaving 7 bases unmatched. As DNA, the CDR3 is TGTGCCAGCAGCTTTGATGCGGGAGGAGGAGAGACCCAGTACTTC. It yields the protein CASSFDAGGGETQYF.

This clonotype was seen repeatedly, ten times or more. The rearrangement joins TRBV6-1 to TRBJ2-2; D ambiguous. In germline, CDR1 is MNHNS, CDR2 SASEGT. This CDR3 has 17 amino acids. V lost 6 bases, J lost 1 base, and 18 bases lay in between. The CDR3 loop reads CASSAPIGLQNTGELFF. CDR3 DNA sequence: TGTGCCAGCAGCGCCCCTATTGGGTTACAGAACACCGGGGAGCTGTTTTTT.

The chain links TRBV29-1 to TRBJ1-2; the D is unclear. Germline V gene lookup returns CDR1 SQVTM and CDR2 ANQGSEA. The CDR3 spans 13 residues. The germline V and J ends were trimmed by 7 bases and 1 base, with 13 bases remaining between them. CDR3 nucleotides: TGCAGCGCTGCCCCGGGTCTTAACTATGGCTACACCTTC. Translated: CSAAPGLNYGYTF.

This clonotype was counted a few times. The V and J genes are TRBV7-2 and TRBJ2-7; 14 positions agree with TRBD2. This CDR3 comprises 15 residues. Germline CDR1 and CDR2: SGHTA and FQGNSA. V trimming: 5 bases; J trimming: 2 bases; junction bases outside the gene matches: 2. The CDR3 DNA reads TGTGCCAGCAGCACGACTAGCGGGGGGGCCTACGAGCAGTACTTC. This encodes CASSTTSGGAYEQYF.

J is TRBJ1-2 and V is TRBV5-6, with 8 bases lining up with TRBD1. The CDR3 extends over 15 amino acids. Germline loops: CDR1 SGHDT, CDR2 YYEEEE. V shed 0 bases, J shed 4 bases, and the junction held 5 bases outside the gene matches. CDR3 protein: CASSLDGQGLYGYTF. The CDR3 DNA reads TGTGCCAGCAGCTTGGATGGACAGGGACTCTATGGCTACACCTTC.

This clonotype was seen a handful of times. The chain combines TRBV29-1 with TRBJ1-1; D gene ambiguous. V lost 7 bases, J lost 7 bases, and 13 bases lay in between. Germline V lookup: CDR1 SQVTM, CDR2 ANQGSEA. This CDR3 is built from 11 residues. The CDR3 DNA reads as TGCAGCGCCTTTAATGTGGTTGAAGCTTTCTTT. This translates into CSAFNVVEAFF.

The chain carries TRBV6-2 or TRBV6-3 and TRBJ2-7; 12 bases agree with TRBD2. The CDR3 contains 17 residues. CDR1 and CDR2 from the germline V gene are MNHEY and SVGEGT. J was trimmed by 5 bases and V by 3 bases; bases with no gene match: 11. CDR3 coding DNA: TGTGCCAGCAGTTATTCGTCACTAGCGGGAGGCCCCAACGAGCAGTACTTC. Protein product: CASSYSSLAGGPNEQYF.

The V gene is TRBV6-6, the J gene TRBJ1-3, with 9 positions matching TRBD1. This CDR3 spans 16 amino acids. After removal of 6 bases from V and 1 base from J, the junction contained 7 bases not matched to a gene. Germline V CDR1 and CDR2: MNHNY, SVGAGI (reference sequence). The CDR3 nucleotides read TGTGCCAGCAGCCGTCCGGGACAGGGATCTGGAAACACCATATATTTT. This encodes CASSRPGQGSGNTIYF.

This clonotype was detected a few times. The chain links TRBV24-1 to TRBJ2-3; D is tentatively TRBD1 or TRBD2 (5 bases each). V lost 3 bases to trimming and J lost 3 bases, with 12 bases between them. Germline CDR1 and CDR2: KGHDR and SFDVKD. The CDR3 sequence is 15 residues long. For the CDR3, the DNA is TGTGCCACCAGTGATCAGGGAGAAGGGACAGATACGCAGTATTTT. Its protein is CATSDQGEGTDTQYF.

The chain recombines TRBV4-1 with TRBJ2-2; 11 bases line up with TRBD2. The germline V gene encodes CDR1 MGHRA and CDR2 YSYEKL. Germline trimming cut 0 bases from V and 7 bases from J; bases unmatched to any gene: 10. The CDR3 loop spans 18 amino acids. The CDR3 DNA follows: TGCGCCAGCAGCCAAGATCTGGCTAGCGGGAGGATCGGCGGGGAGCTGTTTTTT. Protein sequence: CASSQDLASGRIGGELFF.

V usage is TRBV11-2 and J usage is TRBJ2-1, with D tentatively TRBD2 (5 bases). V lost 6 bases and J lost 0, with 15 bases in between. CDR1 SGHAT and CDR2 FQNNGV come from the germline V gene. This CDR3 spans 16 amino acids. The CDR3 nucleotides are TGTGCCAGCAGTCGGGTTGCGGGCAGCTCCTACAATGAGCAGTTCTTC. It encodes CASSRVAGSSYNEQFF.

Only a few counts were recorded for this clonotype. The chain links TRBV10-3 to TRBJ2-4; D ambiguous. Germline CDR1 reads ENHRY; CDR2 reads SYGVKD. The V end lost 3 bases, the J end lost 6 bases, and 24 bases lay between the germline ends. CDR3 length: 18 amino acids. CDR3 sequence reads: CAISDSPGRGPTTNIQYF. The CDR3 DNA follows: TGTGCCATCAGTGACAGTCCGGGTCGTGGCCCCACTACAAACATTCAGTACTTC.